This T cell receptor beta chain was captured by sequencing in a study of blood T cell repertoires in COVID-19. Study information: Both acute and convalescent COVID-19 samples were obtained from the United States, Italy and Spain. T cells, B-cell-depleted T cells, or PBMCs provided the cDNA or gDNA that served as material.

Sequenced by immunoSEQ multiplex PCR; TCRdb stores in-frame clones only, minus some. The table has 130,000 to 150,000 clones, roughly 87% seen once. V lost 2 bases and J lost 6, with 22 bases in between. The length of the CDR3 is 17 residues. Germline CDR1 and CDR2: SGHNT and YYREEE (reference sequence). The sample taken for sequencing was peripheral blood. This clonotype originated in a human donor in a cohort sampled during active COVID-19. J is TRBJ2-3 and V is TRBV5-4, with a possible D match to TRBD2 (5 bases). The CDR3 DNA reads TGTGCCAGCAGCTTTGGCCCGGGGTCCACGGGATCGGATACGCAGTATTTT. Protein product: CASSFGPGSTGSDTQYF.